The T cell receptor (beta chain) described here comes from a study of regulatory T cells in long-lasting Graves disease. Study observations and caveats: Limited samples may have lowered accuracy. Persistent patients had a count of shared public clonotypes (around 2,500) that exceeded that of new patients (about 970).

This clonotype was counted ten times or more. The target antigen is unknown. Time point noted: newly diagnosed GD, antithyroid drugs for less than 3 months. From RNA extracted from PBMCs, the TCR library was made. To make TCR beta libraries, researchers used iRepertoire HTBI primers and Arm-PCR of CDR3 regions. Each CDR3 protein gets one entry after TCRdb re-called the multiplex PCR reads with MiXCR. This table has roughly 320,000 distinct CDR3 sequences, about a sixth appearing once. The J segment lost 3 bases and the V segment lost 9 bases, leaving 4 bases of the junction unmatched. Germline assignment: CDR1 MNHEY and CDR2 SMNVEV (reference sequence). The CDR3 consists of 14 residues. The data also belong to a second study, concerning T cells in Graves' hyperthyroidism and ophthalmopathy. As that report states: TCR CDR3 regions were first amplified by RT-PCR with HTBI primers.

The chain uses TRBV27 and TRBJ2-1, with TRBD2 identical over 11 bases. Specimen: peripheral blood mononuclear cells (PBMCs), collected at new diagnosis, from a patient treated with antithyroid drugs. The clonotype was recovered from a middle-aged man with Graves disease. The CDR3 reads CASATSGVYNEQFF. In DNA, the CDR3 is TGTGCCAGTGCGACTAGCGGGGTCTACAATGAGCAGTTCTTC.